This TCR beta chain was found in a study of OX40 agonist ivuxolimab in advanced cancers. Study-wide background: With a range of roughly 23 to 85, age averaged approximately 64 years, and roughly 80% were male.

Measured with immunoSEQ multiplex PCR; TCRdb has only the in-frame clones, and not every one. The data show more than 80,000 clones, roughly 89% seen once. V dropped 8 bases and J dropped 0; count of bases not matched to a gene: 1. This CDR3 has 13 amino acids. From germline, CDR1 is MNHEY and CDR2 SVGAGI. Autoimmune disease history or systemic immunosuppression barred patients. Study-level points and caveats: The CD4+ and CD8+ T cells in the blood had expanded clonally by week 6 at 0.1 to 3.0 mg/kg.

As for this clone: Its antigen is not identified.

This TCR was sampled from an adult with an advanced solid tumor such as melanoma, head and neck, liver or kidney cancer. The rearrangement joins TRBV6-5 to TRBJ1-3; 7 bases agree with TRBD1. The source was CD4+ or CD8+ T cells sorted from blood, collected in a trial of the OX40 agonist ivuxolimab. The CDR3 is CASRDSSGNTIYF. In DNA form, the CDR3 reads TGTGCCAGCCGGGACAGCTCTGGAAACACCATATATTTT.